Presented here are 28 T cell receptor beta chains from one specimen sequenced in a study of long-term antiretroviral therapy in people with HIV. At the survey level, the v3.0 immunoSEQ assay was run. The table came from immunoSEQ multiplex PCR; TCRdb's copy has only in-frame clones and leaves some out. The table includes approximately 10,000 clones, roughly three quarters detected once. The specimen was unsorted PBMCs, collected at the start of antiretroviral therapy, before treatment. These receptor sequences come from a man aged 30 to 39 with HIV.

V and J are TRBV18 and TRBJ2-2; D possibly corresponds to TRBD2 (6 bases). This CDR3 has 17 amino acids. Per germline, CDR1 KGHSH and CDR2 LQKENI. Trimming removed 3 bases from V and 4 bases from J, with 18 bases in between. The CDR3 DNA follows: TGTGCCAGCTCACCCCTCGGCGGGGACCCATTCACCGGGGAGCTGTTTTTT. Its translation is CASSPLGGDPFTGELFF.

The DNA of the CDR3 is TGTGCCAGCAGCTCGGGGGGGCGGGGCACAGATACGCAGTATTTT. Amino acids: CASSSGGRGTDTQYF. The V and J genes are TRBV28 and TRBJ2-3; 8 nucleotides line up with TRBD2. The CDR3 runs to 15 residues. With 6 bases clipped from V and 1 base from J, the junction kept 6 bases outside the gene matches. Germline assignment: CDR1 MDHEN and CDR2 SYDVKM.

The V call is TRBV6-6, the J call TRBJ2-3; tentative D call: TRBD2 (5 bases). This CDR3 comprises 16 residues. The V end lost 8 bases, the J end lost 0 bases, and 18 bases lay between the germline ends. Germline CDR1 MNHNY, CDR2 SVGAGI (reference sequence). CDR3 in DNA: TGTGCCAGCTCCACGGAGGCAGGCACAAGCACAGATACGCAGTATTTT. Translating gives CASSTEAGTSTDTQYF.

The rearrangement joins TRBV6-5 to TRBJ2-5, with 10 bases identical to TRBD1. The CDR3 length is 14 residues. CDR1 MNHEY and CDR2 SVGAGI come from the germline V gene. V was clipped by 4 bases and J by 4 bases; unmatched bases: 3. In DNA form, the CDR3 reads TGTGCCAGCAGTTCCGGGACAGGGGTAGAGACCCAGTACTTC. It is translated as CASSSGTGVETQYF.

This clone was found a few times. The chain carries TRBV27 and TRBJ1-2; D not resolved. The CDR3 runs to 13 residues. The germline CDR1 and CDR2 sequences are MNHEY and SMNVEV (reference sequence). Trimming took off 3 bases at V and 6 bases at J, with 11 bases between the two ends. CDR3 region: CASSLGGGDGYTF. Written as DNA, the CDR3 is TGTGCCAGCAGTTTGGGCGGTGGGGATGGCTACACCTTC.

This clone was seen only a few times. V is TRBV20-1 and J is TRBJ1-5; the D gene is possibly TRBD1 (5 bases). Germline-derived CDR1 and CDR2 are DFQATT and SNEGSKA (reference sequence). This CDR3 has 11 amino acids. The germline V and J ends were trimmed by 6 bases and 8 bases, with 11 bases remaining between them. For the CDR3, the DNA is TGCAGTGCCAGCGGGGGTGAGCCCCAGCATTTT. Protein product: CSASGGEPQHF.

This rearrangement joins TRBV29-1 to TRBJ2-7, with 11 bases that match TRBD2. CDR3 length: 14 residues. V trimming: 6 bases; J trimming: 0 bases; junction bases outside the gene matches: 4. The germline gives CDR1 SQVTM, CDR2 ANQGSEA. The CDR3 DNA sequence: TGCAGCGTCGCACTAGCGGGAGTCTCCTACGAGCAGTACTTC. This sequence encodes CSVALAGVSYEQYF.

The chain is built from TRBV9 and TRBJ2-7; D gene unclear. From germline, CDR1 is SGDLS and CDR2 YYNGEE. V lost 2 bases to trimming and J lost 3 bases, with 12 bases between them. This CDR3 spans 14 amino acids. For the CDR3, the DNA is TGTGCCAGCAGCGTTCGACCGGTTAACTACGAGCAGTACTTC. Protein sequence: CASSVRPVNYEQYF.

The chain links TRBV10-3 to TRBJ1-1, with a possible D match to TRBD1 (5 bases). The CDR3 totals 14 residues. V shed 6 bases and J shed 0 bases, with 11 bases lying between them. Per the germline V gene, CDR1 is ENHRY and CDR2 is SYGVKD. The CDR3 sequence: CAISPGRMNTEAFF. Here the CDR3 DNA reads TGTGCCATCAGCCCGGGACGGATGAACACTGAAGCTTTCTTT.

This chain links TRBV5-4 with TRBJ2-3, with TRBD2 as a possible D gene (5 bases). Germline lookup yields CDR1 SGHNT and CDR2 YYREEE (reference sequence). The CDR3 is 13 amino acids. V lost 6 bases and J lost 9, with 17 bases in between. The CDR3 region is CASTRMGDMTQYF. The CDR3 DNA reads TGTGCCAGCACCCGGATGGGAGACATGACGCAGTATTTT. Full variable domain (missing parts from reference TRBV5-4 and TRBJ2-3): ETGVTQSPTHLIKTRGQQVTLRCSSQSGHNTVSWYQQALGQGPQFIFQYYREEENGRGNFPPRFSGLQFPNYSSELNVNALELDDSALYLCASTRMGDMTQYFGPGTRLTVL.

A few counts support this clone. The chain carries TRBV2 and TRBJ2-2, with no clear D. The V gene's germline CDR1 is SNHLY and CDR2 FYNNEI. This CDR3 spans 11 amino acids. V was clipped by 7 bases and J by 1 base, with 1 base between them. The CDR3 here is CASMNTGELFF. Written as DNA, the CDR3 is TGTGCCAGCATGAACACCGGGGAGCTGTTTTTT.

V is TRBV5-1 and J is TRBJ1-1, with 7 bases matching TRBD1. CDR1 and CDR2 from the germline V gene are SGHRS and YFSETQ. The CDR3 totals 14 residues. V shed 1 base, J shed 4 bases, and the junction held 4 bases outside the gene matches. The CDR3 region is CASSLWTGGTEAFF. CDR3 coding DNA: TGCGCCAGCAGCTTGTGGACAGGCGGCACTGAAGCTTTCTTT.

V usage is TRBV5-1 and J usage is TRBJ2-6; D uncertain. The CDR3 totals 14 residues. The V gene's germline CDR1 is SGHRS and CDR2 YFSETQ. Trimming left V 4 bases short and J 1 base short, with 6 bases between. The CDR3 DNA sequence: TGCGCCAGCAGCCTCCCTTCTGGGGCCAACGTCCTGACTTTC. This sequence encodes CASSLPSGANVLTF.

This clone has a handful of counts. This chain uses TRBV27 with TRBJ1-4; the D gene is possibly TRBD1 (5 bases). The V gene lost 4 bases and the J gene lost 8 bases, with 14 bases spanning the gap. Germline CDR1 and CDR2: MNHEY and SMNVEV (reference sequence). The CDR3 is 14 residues long. The CDR3 bases are TGTGCCAGCAGTTATGGGACGGGACCCGAAAAACTGTTTTTT. Translated, it gives CASSYGTGPEKLFF.

The chain links TRBV25-1 to TRBJ2-1; TRBD2 might be the D (6 bases). The germline V and J ends were trimmed by 4 bases and 4 bases, with 8 bases remaining between them. The CDR3 contains 13 residues. The germline gives CDR1 MGHDK, CDR2 SYGVNS. The DNA for the CDR3 is TGTGCCAGCAGTGGGGACTCGTACAATGAGCAGTTCTTC. Protein product: CASSGDSYNEQFF.

The chain uses TRBV5-5 and TRBJ2-3; 12 bases line up with TRBD2. This CDR3 is built from 18 residues. The germline V gene encodes CDR1 SGHKS and CDR2 YYEKEE (reference sequence). V lost 1 base and J lost 5; bases outside the gene matches: 11. CDR3 in amino acids: CASSLIASGGVHGDTQYF. For the CDR3, the DNA is TGTGCCAGCAGCTTGATAGCTAGCGGGGGGGTTCATGGAGATACGCAGTATTTT.

About this clone: At one end the junction does not follow the germline gene, possibly because of a read error. J is TRBJ2-7 and V is TRBV6-1; unclear D gene. Germline V gene sequence: CDR1 MNHNS, CDR2 SASEGT. This CDR3 spans 13 amino acids. CDR3 DNA sequence: TGTGCCAGCGGTGAGGTGGTGGTTTACGGGCAGTACTTC. Amino acid sequence: CASGEVVVYGQYF.

The genes are TRBV23-1 and TRBJ2-5; possible D gene TRBD2, 5 bases. TRBV23-1 belongs to the ORF category, with a function that is uncertain. V lost 11 bases, J lost 2 bases, and 30 bases lay in between. The CDR3 length is 18 residues. The CDR3 sequence is CAQKLDCLSGPIQETQYF. CDR3 DNA sequence: TGCGCCCAGAAACTAGACTGCCTCTCTGGGCCGATTCAAGAGACCCAGTACTTC.

This chain joins TRBV10-3 and TRBJ1-3; no firm D call. The CDR3 totals 12 residues. The V end was cut by 6 bases, the J end by 6 bases, with 9 bases between. Germline CDR1 ENHRY, CDR2 SYGVKD. DNA for the CDR3: TGTGCCATCAGCACAGCTTCAAACACCATATATTTT. This gives the protein CAISTASNTIYF.

The CDR3 sequence is CASRATGEYEQYF. Here the CDR3 DNA reads TGTGCCAGCAGGGCGACGGGGGAATACGAGCAGTACTTC. The chain couples TRBV28 to TRBJ2-7; D may be TRBD2 (6 bases). CDR1 is MDHEN and CDR2 is SYDVKM in the germline V gene. This CDR3 has 13 residues. V lost 6 bases, J lost 4 bases, and 13 bases lay in between.

CDR3 DNA sequence: TGCGCCAGCAGCTTGACCGGGTCTGAGACTGAAGCTTTCTTT. Translating gives CASSLTGSETEAFF. The chain carries TRBV5-1 and TRBJ1-1; no clear D gene. Trimming took 1 base from V and 5 from J, leaving 12 bases between them. CDR1 is SGHRS and CDR2 is YFSETQ in the germline V gene. The CDR3 spans 14 residues.

The V and J genes are TRBV6-5 and TRBJ1-5; TRBD1 matches at 7 bases. The CDR3 runs to 13 residues. Germline lookup yields CDR1 MNHEY and CDR2 SVGAGI. The junction had 7 bases not matched to a gene; V was cut back by 8 bases and J by 6 bases. CDR3 in DNA: TGTGCCAGCCGACAGGGATGGGGTCAGCCCCAGCATTTT. Translation gives CASRQGWGQPQHF.

The chain combines TRBV30 with TRBJ2-4; a possible D gene is TRBD1 (5 bases). Germline lookup yields CDR1 GTSNPN and CDR2 SVGIG (reference sequence). The CDR3 totals 14 residues. Trimming removed 2 bases at V and 3 bases at J, with 11 bases between. CDR3 protein: CAWSSQGGKNIQYF. DNA for the CDR3: TGTGCCTGGAGTTCCCAGGGTGGCAAAAACATTCAGTACTTC.

The rearrangement uses TRBV5-4 and TRBJ2-7, with 9 bases aligning to TRBD1. CDR1 and CDR2 from the germline V gene are SGHNT and YYREEE (reference sequence). V gave up 2 bases and J gave up 4 bases; unmatched junction bases: 7. CDR3 length: 15 amino acids. The DNA of the CDR3 is TGTGCCAGCAGCTTACAGGGGGCGTCATTTTACGAGCAGTACTTC. Amino acids: CASSLQGASFYEQYF.

The chain links TRBV11-2 to TRBJ2-1, with TRBD2 matching over 12 bases. Germline V gives CDR1 SGHAT, CDR2 FQNNGV. This CDR3 comprises 16 residues. V gave up 2 bases and J gave up 8 bases; unmatched junction bases: 7. CDR3: CASSLPASGRGHEQFF. The CDR3 nucleotides are TGTGCCAGCAGCTTACCCGCTAGCGGGAGGGGCCATGAGCAGTTCTTC.

The chain uses TRBV11-3 and TRBJ2-1; 7 positions match TRBD1. The CDR3 has 15 residues. CDR1 and CDR2 (germline): SGHNT, YENEEA. V lost 4 bases to trimming and J lost 7 bases; unmatched junction nucleotides: 10. The CDR3 nucleotides are TGTGCCAGCAGCTCCAACGGACAGGTTTGGAATGAGCAGTTCTTC. The encoded protein is CASSSNGQVWNEQFF. Supplemented by reference TRBV11-3 and TRBJ2-1, the full variable domain reads EAGVVQSPRYKIIEKKQPVAFWCNPISGHNTLYWYLQNLGQGPELLIRYENEEAVDDSQLPKDRFSAERLKGVDSTLKIQPAELGDSAVYLCASSSNGQVWNEQFFGPGTRLTVL.

This chain joins TRBV5-8 and TRBJ2-7, with no clear D. The CDR3 sequence is 15 residues long. The ends were cut back, 5 bases at V and 0 bases at J, with 15 bases in the middle. The germline V gene has CDR1 SGHTS and CDR2 YDEGEE. CDR3 DNA sequence: TGTGCCAGCAGGCTTCCCCTGAATAACTCCTACGAGCAGTACTTC. It encodes CASRLPLNNSYEQYF.

The J gene is TRBJ2-1, the V gene TRBV27; D might be TRBD1 or TRBD2, each matching 5 bases. Germline V gene data show CDR1 as MNHEY and CDR2 as SMNVEV (reference sequence). The ends were cut back, 0 bases at V and 8 bases at J, with 26 bases in the middle. This CDR3 comprises 19 residues. The CDR3 region is CASSLSPRALRGLWDEQFF. DNA of the CDR3: TGTGCCAGCAGTTTATCCCCCCGGGCCCTACGGGGCTTGTGGGATGAGCAGTTCTTC.